The entry below gives a single T cell receptor (beta chain) sequence along with its context. Measured with immunoSEQ multiplex PCR; TCRdb has only the in-frame clones, and not every one. The data show about 200,000 clones, around 86% seen once. This sample was taken from a study of blood T cell repertoires in COVID-19. The receptor was derived from a woman aged 40 to 49 with acute COVID-19. The sample taken for sequencing was PBMCs or T cells enriched from blood (not recorded which).

CDR3 sequence (DNA): TGTGCCAGTAGTATAGCTACCAATAGCAATCAGCCCCAGCATTTT. This gives the protein CASSIATNSNQPQHF. The genes are TRBV19 and TRBJ1-5, with no clear D. CDR1 and CDR2 from the germline V gene are LNHDA and SQIVND (reference sequence). The length of the CDR3 is 15 residues. Trimming stripped 1 base from V and 0 bases from J, with 7 bases between.